These 30 T cell receptor beta chains were all obtained from the same sample, sequenced in a study of blood T cell repertoires in COVID-19. TCRdb keeps only in-frame clones here, not all; method: immunoSEQ multiplex PCR. Here the sample spans a few hundred thousand clones, about 91% being singletons. The sample taken for sequencing was peripheral blood. All receptors come from a woman between 40 and 50 years old who had recovered from COVID-19.

The rearrangement uses TRBV6-5 and TRBJ1-5; TRBD1 agrees at 10 bases. The CDR3 consists of 15 residues. V shed 6 bases, J shed 1 base, and the junction held 3 bases outside the gene matches. The V gene's germline CDR1 is MNHEY and CDR2 SVGAGI. The CDR3 region is CASRRGQGSNQPQHF. The CDR3 nucleotides read TGTGCCAGCAGACGGGGACAGGGGAGCAATCAGCCCCAGCATTTT.

The V call is TRBV5-1, the J call TRBJ2-3, with a tentative D call TRBD2 (6 bases). This CDR3 comprises 16 residues. Germline assignment: CDR1 SGHRS and CDR2 YFSETQ. The V end lost 3 bases, the J end lost 0 bases, and 14 bases lay between the germline ends. The CDR3 bases are TGCGCCAGCAGCTGGGGGGACTTACCTAGCACAGATACGCAGTATTTT. Its protein product is CASSWGDLPSTDTQYF. Using reference TRBV5-1 and TRBJ2-3 for the parts outside the CDR3, the full variable domain is KAGVTQTPRYLIKTRGQQVTLSCSPISGHRSVSWYQQTPGQGLQFLFEYFSETQRNKGNFPGRFSGRQFSNSRSEMNVSTLELGDSALYLCASSWGDLPSTDTQYFGPGTRLTVL.

V and J are TRBV15 and TRBJ2-1; D ambiguous. CDR1 and CDR2 (germline): LNHNV, YYDKDF (reference sequence). The CDR3 has 14 amino acids. Trimming took 0 bases from V and 9 from J, leaving 12 bases between them. The CDR3 DNA reads TGTGCCACCAGCAGAGATCTTTCCGTGCGTGAGCAGTTCTTC. Translating gives CATSRDLSVREQFF. Full variable domain (missing parts from reference TRBV15 and TRBJ2-1): DAMVIQNPRYQVTQFGKPVTLSCSQTLNHNVMYWYQQKSSQAPKLLFHYYDKDFNNEADTPDNFQSRRPNTSFCFLDIRSPGLGDTAMYLCATSRDLSVREQFFGPGTRLTVL.

The chain has TRBV7-9 and TRBJ2-2, with 9 positions matching TRBD2. The germline gives CDR1 SEHNR, CDR2 FQNEAQ (reference sequence). Germline trimming cut 7 bases from V and 4 bases from J; bases unmatched to any gene: 13. CDR3 length: 17 residues. The CDR3 reads CASTDTRTSVSTGELFF. In DNA, the CDR3 is TGTGCCAGCACCGACACCAGGACTAGCGTTAGCACCGGGGAGCTGTTTTTT.

The rearrangement links TRBV6-1 to TRBJ2-7, with 10 bases identical to TRBD1. Trimming removed 3 bases from V and 3 bases from J; junction bases left unmatched: 5. The germline V gene encodes CDR1 MNHNS and CDR2 SASEGT. The CDR3 totals 15 residues. CDR3 sequence (DNA): TGTGCCAGCAGTGATTTCTGGACAGGGGGCTACGAGCAGTACTTC. It specifies CASSDFWTGGYEQYF.

The chain links TRBV6-5 to TRBJ2-5; 7 positions agree with TRBD2. In germline, CDR1 is MNHEY, CDR2 SVGAGI. This CDR3 contains 14 residues. V dropped 5 bases and J dropped 5; count of bases not matched to a gene: 8. The CDR3 is CASSRREAQETQYF. The CDR3, as DNA: TGTGCCAGCAGTCGACGGGAGGCCCAGGAGACCCAGTACTTC.

This clone was seen a single time. Different DNA sequences within this sample yield the same CDR3. The gene calls are TRBV28 and TRBJ1-1; TRBD1 agrees at 9 bases. V shed 3 bases and J 0 bases; nucleotides not matched to a gene: 2. CDR1 MDHEN and CDR2 SYDVKM come from the germline V gene. CDR3 length equals 15 residues. The CDR3 region is CASSLTGGMNTEAFF. CDR3 sequence (DNA): TGTGCCAGCAGTTTGACAGGGGGGATGAACACTGAAGCTTTCTTT.

The rearrangement joins TRBV29-1 to TRBJ2-1, with TRBD2 as a possible D gene (6 bases). Looked up from germline, CDR1 is SQVTM and CDR2 is ANQGSEA. This CDR3 is 16 amino acids long. Deletions cut 0 bases from V and 6 bases from J, with 18 bases between. The CDR3 DNA follows: TGCAGCGTTGAAGATTTCGGGCGACTAGTCCCCAATGAGCAGTTCTTC. It encodes CSVEDFGRLVPNEQFF.

The chain recombines TRBV3-1 (or the pseudogene TRBV3-2) with TRBJ2-3; D is possibly TRBD2 (6 bases). CDR3 length equals 13 residues. Germline lookup yields CDR1 LGHDT and CDR2 YNNKEL (reference sequence). V gave up 4 bases and J gave up 4 bases, with 9 bases separating them. The CDR3 reads CASSLGTSDTQYF. CDR3 DNA: TGTGCCAGCAGCCTTGGGACTTCAGATACGCAGTATTTT.

The chain recombines TRBV30 with TRBJ1-1; 7 positions agree with TRBD1. V shed 7 bases and J 10 bases; nucleotides not matched to a gene: 9. From germline, CDR1 is GTSNPN and CDR2 SVGIG (reference sequence). The CDR3 spans 11 residues. The CDR3 loop reads CAYDRVPGAFF. CDR3 nucleotide sequence: TGTGCCTACGACAGGGTCCCGGGAGCTTTCTTT.

The V call is TRBV28, the J call TRBJ1-4; the D gene is possibly TRBD1 (5 bases). The CDR3 has 12 amino acids. The V gene lost 5 bases and the J gene lost 11 bases, with 12 bases spanning the gap. Germline CDR1 reads MDHEN; CDR2 reads SYDVKM. The CDR3 region has the DNA TGTGCCAGCAGTCTCGGGGGGGGGAAACTGTTTTTT. This codes for CASSLGGGKLFF.

This clone has only one observation. Other DNA sequences in this sample translate to the same CDR3. The chain recombines TRBV5-1 with TRBJ2-5; D is undetermined. V lost 1 base to trimming and J lost 3 bases, with 7 bases between them. The germline gives CDR1 SGHRS, CDR2 YFSETQ. The CDR3 is 13 amino acids. CDR3 protein: CASSLYREETQYF. The CDR3 nucleotides read TGCGCCAGCAGCTTGTATCGAGAAGAGACCCAGTACTTC.

This chain connects TRBV15 to TRBJ2-3; the D is unclear. V was cut by 6 bases and J by 0 bases, with 10 bases left in between. This CDR3 is built from 14 residues. The germline V gene encodes CDR1 LNHNV and CDR2 YYDKDF (reference sequence). The CDR3 protein is CATRHRSSTDTQYF. CDR3 nucleotides: TGTGCCACCAGACACAGATCTAGCACAGATACGCAGTATTTT. Full variable domain (rest looked up from reference TRBV15 and TRBJ2-3): DAMVIQNPRYQVTQFGKPVTLSCSQTLNHNVMYWYQQKSSQAPKLLFHYYDKDFNNEADTPDNFQSRRPNTSFCFLDIRSPGLGDTAMYLCATRHRSSTDTQYFGPGTRLTVL.

The chain employs TRBV24-1 and TRBJ2-3; 10 bases match TRBD1. Unmatched junction bases numbered 3, after V lost 6 bases and J lost 4 bases. This CDR3 region has 14 residues. Per germline, CDR1 KGHDR and CDR2 SFDVKD. CDR3 amino acids: CATSPTGGSDTQYF. The CDR3 region has the DNA TGTGCCACCAGTCCGACAGGGGGCTCAGATACGCAGTATTTT.

The chain has TRBV2 and TRBJ2-3; 7 bases line up with TRBD2. After removal of 7 bases from V and 5 bases from J, the junction contained 6 bases not matched to a gene. Germline lookup yields CDR1 SNHLY and CDR2 FYNNEI. The CDR3 loop spans 13 amino acids. The CDR3 nucleotides are TGTGCCAGCATCCGGGCTAGCGGAGATACGCAGTATTTT. Protein: CASIRASGDTQYF.

The chain carries TRBV12-2 and TRBJ1-5; TRBD1 is the table's D call and was not checked against the DNA. TRBV12-2 is shown as a pseudogene. The CDR3 is 18 residues long. The CDR3 nucleotides are TGTGCAAGTCGCACTCCGTTAAACAGGGATGGTGACAATCAGCCCCAGCATTTT. Translation: CASRTPLNRDGDNQPQHF.

V gene TRBV15 combines with J gene TRBJ2-3; perhaps TRBD1 as D (6 bases). CDR3 length: 16 residues. The ends were cut back, 3 bases at V and 0 bases at J, with 13 bases in the middle. Looked up from germline, CDR1 is LNHNV and CDR2 is YYDKDF (reference sequence). This CDR3 is CATSRSGTLSTDTQYF. Written as DNA, the CDR3 is TGTGCCACCAGCAGGTCCGGGACACTCAGCACAGATACGCAGTATTTT.

The genes are TRBV14 and TRBJ2-5; 11 bases match TRBD2. This CDR3 is built from 18 residues. Trimming at V came to 0 bases and at J to 5 bases, leaving 11 bases not matched to a gene. Germline V CDR1 and CDR2: SGHDN, FVKESK. CDR3 region: CASSQERTSGLNLETQYF. The DNA of the CDR3 is TGTGCCAGCAGCCAAGAAAGGACTAGCGGGCTTAATTTGGAGACCCAGTACTTC.

The chain uses TRBV6-5 and TRBJ2-5, with D unclear. The CDR3 has 14 residues. The germline V gene has CDR1 MNHEY and CDR2 SVGAGI. Trimming shortened V by 6 bases and J by 5 bases, and 16 bases separated the two germline ends. As DNA, the CDR3 is TGTGCCAGCAGGGATTCCATGGGCCGGGAGACCCAGTACTTC. Residues: CASRDSMGRETQYF.

The chain is built from TRBV7-2 and TRBJ2-3; maybe TRBD2 (6 bases). The V and J ends lost 5 bases and 1 base respectively, with 13 bases between them. There are 15 residues in the CDR3. Germline values: CDR1 SGHTA, CDR2 FQGNSA. CDR3 sequence (DNA): TGTGCCAGCAGCACTAGCATTAGCGGCACAGATACGCAGTATTTT. Its protein product is CASSTSISGTDTQYF.

This clone has more than one count but fewer than ten. The chain recombines TRBV11-2 with TRBJ2-3; tentatively, D is TRBD1 (6 bases). Trimming shortened V by 8 bases and J by 2 bases, and 14 bases separated the two germline ends. Germline V CDR1 and CDR2: SGHAT, FQNNGV. The CDR3 contains 14 residues. CDR3: CASQERGSTDTQYF. CDR3 bases: TGTGCCAGCCAAGAAAGGGGGTCCACAGATACGCAGTATTTT.

This chain uses TRBV4-1 with TRBJ2-5; 7 bases map to TRBD2. The CDR3 runs to 14 residues. V shed 11 bases and J 3 bases; nucleotides not matched to a gene: 12. Germline V gene data show CDR1 as MGHRA and CDR2 as YSYEKL. The CDR3 region is CASVTIAGKETQYF. The CDR3 coding sequence is TGCGCCTCGGTGACAATAGCGGGCAAAGAGACCCAGTACTTC.

The CDR3 loop reads CASSQDKGLRRTSANTGELFF. The DNA for the CDR3 is TGTGCCAGCAGCCAAGATAAGGGTTTGAGACGGACTAGCGCAAACACCGGGGAGCTGTTTTTT. The J gene is TRBJ2-2, the V gene TRBV4-2; 9 nucleotides match TRBD2. The CDR3 contains 21 residues. Per the germline V gene, CDR1 is LGHNA and CDR2 is YNFKEQ. J gave up 2 bases and V 0 bases, and 16 bases lay outside the gene matches.

This clone was detected once. The gene calls are TRBV19 and TRBJ1-2; D perhaps matches TRBD1 (5 bases). Germline V gene lookup returns CDR1 LNHDA and CDR2 SQIVND (reference sequence). The CDR3 extends over 14 amino acids. V dropped 5 bases and J dropped 6 bases, with 16 bases sitting between them. This CDR3 reads CASSYIQGPDGYTF. In DNA form, the CDR3 reads TGTGCCAGTAGTTACATCCAGGGCCCCGATGGCTACACCTTC. The full variable domain, with the rest looked up from reference TRBV19 and TRBJ1-2, is DGGITQSPKYLFRKEGQNVTLSCEQNLNHDAMYWYRQDPGQGLRLIYYSQIVNDFQKGDIAEGYSVSREKKESFPLTVTSAQKNPTAFYLCASSYIQGPDGYTFGSGTRLTVV.

This clone was seen a few times. The chain recombines TRBV11-3 with TRBJ1-2, with 8 positions matching TRBD1. Germline V gene lookup returns CDR1 SGHNT and CDR2 YENEEA. The CDR3 contains 13 residues. The junction had 1 base not matched to a gene; V was cut back by 3 bases and J by 4 bases. The CDR3 DNA reads TGTGCCAGCAGCTTGACAGGGGCCTATGGCTACACCTTC. Protein product: CASSLTGAYGYTF.

The V and J genes are TRBV6-6 and TRBJ1-2; D unclear. The germline V gene has CDR1 MNHNY and CDR2 SVGAGI (reference sequence). V was cut by 8 bases and J by 5 bases, with 15 bases left in between. The CDR3 spans 13 residues. The CDR3 here is CASATQEGYGYTF. The DNA for the CDR3 is TGTGCCAGCGCAACGCAGGAAGGATATGGCTACACCTTC.

This rearrangement joins TRBV7-2 to TRBJ2-1; D ambiguous. The CDR3 spans 16 residues. Per the germline V gene, CDR1 is SGHTA and CDR2 is FQGNSA. The ends were cut back, 5 bases at V and 6 bases at J, with 20 bases in the middle. For the CDR3, the DNA is TGTGCCAGCAGCCTTCTAAAGGAGCTGCGTCCCAATGAGCAGTTCTTC. It encodes CASSLLKELRPNEQFF. The full variable domain, in which reference TRBV7-2 and TRBJ2-1 provide the parts outside the CDR3, is GAGVSQSPSNKVTEKGKDVELRCDPISGHTALYWYRQSLGQGLEFLIYFQGNSAPDKSGLPSDRFSAERTGGSVSTLTIQRTQQEDSAVYLCASSLLKELRPNEQFFGPGTRLTVL.

The V gene is TRBV2, the J gene TRBJ1-2; TRBD1 agrees at 8 bases. CDR3 length: 15 amino acids. J lost 6 bases, V lost 6 bases, and 12 bases had no gene match. Per germline, CDR1 SNHLY and CDR2 FYNNEI. The CDR3 sequence is CASSELPGGADGYTF. Written as DNA, the CDR3 is TGTGCCAGCAGCGAACTCCCAGGGGGCGCGGATGGCTACACCTTC. Filled out from reference TRBV2 and TRBJ1-2, the complete variable domain reads EPEVTQTPSHQVTQMGQEVILRCVPISNHLYFYWYRQILGQKVEFLVSFYNNEISEKSEIFDDQFSVERPDGSNFTLKIRSTKLEDSAMYFCASSELPGGADGYTFGSGTRLTVV.

In this sample, this clone turned up a few times. This sequence joins TRBV27 and TRBJ1-6; D remains unclear. This CDR3 spans 15 amino acids. Between the trimmed V and J ends, which lost 6 bases and 9 bases, there was a span of 18 bases. Per the germline V gene, CDR1 is MNHEY and CDR2 is SMNVEV (reference sequence). This CDR3 is CASSEDPARGSPLHF. The DNA of the CDR3 is TGTGCCAGCAGCGAGGATCCCGCGCGTGGTTCACCCCTCCACTTT.

The chain combines TRBV27 with TRBJ2-2; TRBD2 agrees at 12 bases. This CDR3 is 16 amino acids long. Trimming removed 5 bases from V and 6 bases from J; junction bases left unmatched: 7. Germline V CDR1 and CDR2: MNHEY, SMNVEV (reference sequence). For the CDR3, the DNA is TGTGCCAGCAGTGATTCTAGCGGGAGGGTCGCCGGGGAGCTGTTTTTT. This codes for CASSDSSGRVAGELFF.